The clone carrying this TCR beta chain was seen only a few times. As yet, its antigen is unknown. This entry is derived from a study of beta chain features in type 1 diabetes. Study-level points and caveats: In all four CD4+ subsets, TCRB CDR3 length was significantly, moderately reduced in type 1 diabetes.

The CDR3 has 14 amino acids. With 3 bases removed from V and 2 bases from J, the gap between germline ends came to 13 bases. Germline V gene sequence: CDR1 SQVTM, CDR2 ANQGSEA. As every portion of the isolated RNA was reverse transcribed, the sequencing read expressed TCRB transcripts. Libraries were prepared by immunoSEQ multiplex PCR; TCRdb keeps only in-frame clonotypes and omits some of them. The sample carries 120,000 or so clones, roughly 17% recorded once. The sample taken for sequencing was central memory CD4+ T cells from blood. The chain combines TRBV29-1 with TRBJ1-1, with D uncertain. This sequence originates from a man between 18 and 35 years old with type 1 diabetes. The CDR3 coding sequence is TGCAGCGTTGATCATCATGCCGGAAACACTGAAGCTTTCTTT. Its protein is CSVDHHAGNTEAFF.